The TCR beta chain under discussion was sequenced for a study of CD8 T cells in Susac syndrome. Sequencing of TCR beta, carried out with a high-throughput approach, was applied to CD8+ and CD4+ T cells from the blood. Control patients had untreated stable or active relapsing-remitting multiple sclerosis by revised McDonald criteria. Purification of the CD8+ and CD4+ T cells relied on negative isolation, and TEMRA cells underwent FACS enrichment. The CDR3 covers 18 residues. V lost 2 bases, J lost 0 bases, and 10 bases stayed unmatched. CDR1 and CDR2 (germline): MNHEY, SVGAGI. About 0.5 to 1 ug RNA was reverse transcribed with random hexamers. One entry per CDR3 protein, called by TCRdb with MiXCR from the immunoSEQ multiplex PCR reads. The sample contains 200,000 to 250,000 distinct CDR3 sequences, roughly 96% of which appear only once.

This clonotype was sampled from a human donor with multiple sclerosis. The chain joins TRBV6-5 to TRBJ2-7, with 10 bases that match TRBD2. The material sequenced was CD4+ T cells from PBMCs. CDR3 nucleotide sequence: TGTGCCAGCAGTTACCGACCGGCCTTAGCGGGAGGCTCCTACGAGCAGTACTTC. This encodes CASSYRPALAGGSYEQYF.